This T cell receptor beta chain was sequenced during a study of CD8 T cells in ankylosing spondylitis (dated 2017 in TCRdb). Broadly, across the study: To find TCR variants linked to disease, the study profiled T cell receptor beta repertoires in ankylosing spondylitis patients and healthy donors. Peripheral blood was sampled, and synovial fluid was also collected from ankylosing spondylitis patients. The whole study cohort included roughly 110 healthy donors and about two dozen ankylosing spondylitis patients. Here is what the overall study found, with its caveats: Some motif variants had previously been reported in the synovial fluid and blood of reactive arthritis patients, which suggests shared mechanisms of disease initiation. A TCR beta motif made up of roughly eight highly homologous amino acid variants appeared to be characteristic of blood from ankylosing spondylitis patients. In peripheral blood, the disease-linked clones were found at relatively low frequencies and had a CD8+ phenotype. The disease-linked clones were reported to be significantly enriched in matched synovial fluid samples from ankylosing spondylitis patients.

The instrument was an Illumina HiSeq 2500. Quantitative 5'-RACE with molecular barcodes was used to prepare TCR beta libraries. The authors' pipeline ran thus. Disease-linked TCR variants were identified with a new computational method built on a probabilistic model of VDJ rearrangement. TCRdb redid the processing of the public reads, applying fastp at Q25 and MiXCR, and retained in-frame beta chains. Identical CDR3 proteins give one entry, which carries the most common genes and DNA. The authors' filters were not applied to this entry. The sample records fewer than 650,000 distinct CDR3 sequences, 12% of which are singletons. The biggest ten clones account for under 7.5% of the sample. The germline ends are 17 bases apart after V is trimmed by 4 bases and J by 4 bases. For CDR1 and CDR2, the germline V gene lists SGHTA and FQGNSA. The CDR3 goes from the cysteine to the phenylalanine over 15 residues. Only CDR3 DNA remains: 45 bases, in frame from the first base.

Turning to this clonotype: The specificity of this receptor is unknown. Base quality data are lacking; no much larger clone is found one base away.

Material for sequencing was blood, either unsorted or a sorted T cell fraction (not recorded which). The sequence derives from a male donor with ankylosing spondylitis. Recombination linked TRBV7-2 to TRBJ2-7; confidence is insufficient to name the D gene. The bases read TGTGCCAGCAGCTCGTTTCGGGCCAGGTTATACGAGCAGTACTTC. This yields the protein CASSSFRARLYEQYF.